These 29 T cell receptor beta chains were all obtained from the same sample, sequenced in a study of esophageal squamous cell carcinoma under preoperative chemotherapy. TCRdb processed the PCR reads anew with MiXCR; each CDR3 protein has one entry. The table has roughly 10,000 distinct CDR3 sequences, roughly 60% seen once. Described time point: after preoperative PTX-NDP chemotherapy. Sample collection was performed from a patient given preoperative chemotherapy. The receptors were gathered from a human donor with esophageal squamous cell carcinoma. The donor label of this sample is uncertain.

This chain joins TRBV6-5 and TRBJ2-2; D is unclear. This CDR3 contains 14 residues. Trimming stripped 6 bases from V and 4 bases from J, with 12 bases between. The germline CDR1 and CDR2 sequences are MNHEY and SVGAGI. This chain's CDR3 is CASRYSVTTGELFF. The CDR3 DNA is TGTGCCAGCAGGTACAGCGTTACCACCGGGGAGCTGTTTTTT.

This clonotype has only one observation. The V gene is TRBV6-1, the J gene TRBJ2-4; D assignment may be TRBD1 or TRBD2 (5 bases each). Germline V gives CDR1 MNHNS, CDR2 SASEGT. This CDR3 spans 16 amino acids. V lost 2 bases, J lost 13 bases, and 24 bases lay in between. The CDR3 sequence: CASSESGLSAKDTQYF. In DNA, the CDR3 is TGTGCCAGCAGTGAATCGGGGCTGAGCGCCAAAGATACGCAGTACTTC.

In the case of this clonotype: The junction departs from germline at one end; a sequencing error may be responsible. J is TRBJ2-2 and V is TRBV6-1; D possibly corresponds to TRBD2 (5 bases). This CDR3 spans 12 amino acids. The germline V gene has CDR1 MNHNS and CDR2 SASEGT. The CDR3 DNA follows: TGTGCCAGCAGGACTATCTCCGGGGAGCAGTTTTTT. This gives the protein CASRTISGEQFF.

This clonotype was counted a few times. V usage is TRBV25-1 and J usage is TRBJ2-1; 13 bases fit TRBD2. CDR1 is MGHDK and CDR2 is SYGVNS in the germline V gene. J lost 3 bases, V lost 5 bases, and 13 bases had no gene match. The CDR3 length is 19 residues. In DNA, the CDR3 is TGTGCCAGCAGTAAAAACCCCTTACTAGCGGGAGGGGTCTACAATGAGCAGTTCTTC. Protein sequence: CASSKNPLLAGGVYNEQFF.

With respect to this clonotype: A read error may account for a junction end that differs from germline. The rearrangement links TRBV6-4 to TRBJ2-2; TRBD2 aligns across 8 bases. The V gene's germline CDR1 is MRHNA and CDR2 SNTAGT. This CDR3 spans 14 amino acids. CDR3 sequence reads: CASKQAGGTDEQFF. In DNA form, the CDR3 reads TGTGCCAGCAAGCAGGCGGGGGGCACAGATGAGCAGTTTTTT.

The chain recombines TRBV6-1 with TRBJ2-1, with no clear D. The assigned J gene may be wrong: the sequence end matches TRBJ2-5 better. The CDR3 is 14 amino acids. CDR1 and CDR2 from the germline V gene are MNHNS and SASEGT. This chain's CDR3 is CASSDQALVRAQYF. The CDR3, as DNA: TGTGCCAGCAGTGACCAGGCCCTAGTTCGGGCCCAGTACTTC.

V and J are TRBV6-5 and TRBJ1-5; 9 bases agree with TRBD1. Trimming cost V 0 bases and J 5 bases; bases outside gene matches: 11. The CDR3 length is 18 residues. Germline CDR1 and CDR2: MNHEY and SVGAGI. The CDR3 sequence is CASSYSGTGIVDDQPQHF. DNA of the CDR3: TGTGCCAGCAGTTACTCCGGGACAGGGATTGTGGATGATCAGCCCCAGCATTTT.

This clonotype was counted between two and nine times. CDR3 residues: CASSLAGVSYYNEQYF. The CDR3 nucleotides read TGTGCCAGCAGCTTAGCGGGGGTTAGCTACTACAATGAGCAGTACTTC. The rearrangement joins TRBV11-2 to TRBJ2-5; TRBD2 is a possible D gene (6 bases). Germline V gene lookup returns CDR1 SGHAT and CDR2 FQNNGV. The CDR3 is 16 residues long. The V and J ends lost 1 base and 11 bases respectively, with 23 bases between them. The full variable domain, its missing parts supplied by reference TRBV11-2 and TRBJ2-5, is EAGVAQSPRYKIIEKRQSVAFWCNPISGHATLYWYQQILGQGPKLLIQFQNNGVVDDSQLPKDRFSAERLKGVDSTLKIQPAKLEDSAVYLCASSLAGVSYYNEQYFGPGTRLLVL.

The chain has TRBV7-2 and TRBJ2-1; D perhaps matches TRBD2 (6 bases). V gave up 1 base and J gave up 1 base, with 11 bases separating them. The CDR3 is 16 amino acids. Germline CDR1 SGHTA, CDR2 FQGNSA. The CDR3 coding sequence is TGTGCCAGCAGCTTAGTATTAGCGGTTTCCTACAATGAGCAGTTCTTC. It specifies CASSLVLAVSYNEQFF.

This clonotype was detected once. The V call is TRBV12-3 or TRBV12-4, the J call TRBJ2-5, with a possible D match to TRBD1 (6 bases). Gene TRBJ2-7 matches the end of the DNA better, so the J call may be wrong. The CDR3 covers 12 residues. The CDR3 is CASSDRSYEQYF. CDR3 sequence (DNA): TGTGCCAGCAGTGACAGGTCCTACGAGCAGTACTTC.

This chain connects TRBV6-1 to TRBJ2-5; D is possibly TRBD1 (5 bases). Germline values: CDR1 MNHNS, CDR2 SASEGT. V lost 7 bases, J lost 1 base, and 16 bases lay in between. This CDR3 spans 15 amino acids. Here the CDR3 reads CASTSLDTRQETQYF. CDR3 DNA sequence: TGTGCCAGCACCTCCTTGGACACTCGCCAAGAGACCCAGTACTTC.

The genes are TRBV6-1 and TRBJ2-3; possibly TRBD1 for D (5 bases). The J call is in doubt because the DNA end fits TRBJ2-7 better. Germline V gene sequence: CDR1 MNHNS, CDR2 SASEGT. This CDR3 has 16 amino acids. The CDR3 reads CASSEAVGRATDTQYF. The CDR3 DNA sequence: TGTGCCAGCAGTGAAGCGGTGGGAAGGGCGACAGATACGCAGTACTTC.

As regards this clonotype: Germline is not matched at one junction end, which may reflect a read error. This chain joins TRBV6-1 and TRBJ2-1; D uncertain. Germline values: CDR1 MNHNS, CDR2 SASEGT. This CDR3 spans 13 amino acids. This CDR3 is CASSEEKSEELFF. The CDR3 nucleotides are TGTGCCAGCAGTGAGGAGAAGTCCGAGGAGCTGTTTTTC.

Worth noting for this clonotype: Germline is not matched at one junction end, which may reflect a read error. The rearrangement joins TRBV7-2 to TRBJ2-3, with TRBD2 matching over 8 bases. Germline lookup yields CDR1 SGHTA and CDR2 FQGNSA. The CDR3 extends over 17 amino acids. Written as DNA, the CDR3 is TGTGCCAGCAGCTTCGGTTTAGCGGGATCCTCCTACAATGAGCAGTACTTT. Protein product: CASSFGLAGSSYNEQYF.

The J gene is TRBJ2-3, the V gene TRBV6-1, with 7 positions matching TRBD2. Germline V gives CDR1 MNHNS, CDR2 SASEGT. The CDR3 totals 16 residues. The trim removed 7 bases at V and 1 base at J, leaving 11 bases unmatched. CDR3 DNA: TGTGCCAGCACCCCCGACTGGAGCGGGGGCACAGATACGCAGTATTTT. It codes for CASTPDWSGGTDTQYF.

V gene TRBV7-2 combines with J gene TRBJ2-3; TRBD1 is a possible D gene (5 bases). The J call may be mistaken, given a closer DNA end match to TRBJ2-1. There are 14 residues in the CDR3. CDR1 is SGHTA and CDR2 is FQGNSA in the germline V gene. CDR3 nucleotide sequence: TGTGCCAGCAGCCTAGGGGTTGGCAACAGGACGCAGTTCTTC. It translates to CASSLGVGNRTQFF.

Turning to this clonotype: Its ends do not fully match the called genes, so a read error is possible. This chain joins TRBV12-3 or TRBV12-4 and TRBJ1-6, with D hard to call. CDR3 length equals 11 residues. The CDR3, as DNA: TGTGCCAGCAGACCGGAAGGTAAGAAGTCTTTT. Its translation: CASRPEGKKSF.

The chain uses TRBV10-2 and TRBJ2-3; the D is unclear. From germline, CDR1 is WSHSY and CDR2 SAAADI. Trimming took 5 bases from V and 2 from J, leaving 8 bases between them. The CDR3 has 13 amino acids. The CDR3 region is CASSLMSTDTQYF. For the CDR3, the DNA is TGCGCCAGCAGTTTGATGTCCACAGATACGCAGTATTTT.

This chain links TRBV6-1 with TRBJ2-2; D is perhaps TRBD2 (5 bases). CDR1 and CDR2 from the germline V gene are MNHNS and SASEGT. The CDR3 totals 14 residues. V lost 2 bases to trimming and J lost 6 bases, with 10 bases between them. As DNA, the CDR3 is TGTGCCAGCAGTGAACTCGGAGCGGCCGGGGAGCTGTTTTTT. Its protein product is CASSELGAAGELFF.

The V and J genes are TRBV7-2 and TRBJ2-6; possible D gene TRBD2, 6 bases. Germline-derived CDR1 and CDR2 are SGHTA and FQGNSA. V dropped 3 bases and J dropped 2 bases, with 8 bases sitting between them. The length of the CDR3 is 15 residues. CDR3 sequence reads: CASSFWGAGANVLTF. In DNA, the CDR3 is TGTGCCAGCAGCTTTTGGGGGGCTGGGGCCAACGTCCTGACTTTC.

This clonotype was found many times. The chain joins TRBV6-1 to TRBJ2-3; D tentatively reads TRBD1 or TRBD2 (6 bases each). V was clipped by 7 bases and J by 6 bases, with 20 bases between them. The germline gives CDR1 MNHNS, CDR2 SASEGT. There are 15 residues in the CDR3. CDR3 sequence reads: CASTRNHRAGDTQYF. The CDR3, as DNA: TGTGCCAGCACCCGAAACCACAGGGCGGGGGATACGCAGTATTTT.

About this clonotype: A junction boundary mismatches the germline segment, possibly from a read error. J is TRBJ2-3 and V is TRBV6-1; the match to TRBD2 covers 7 bases. CDR3 length: 16 amino acids. CDR1 MNHNS and CDR2 SASEGT come from the germline V gene. CDR3 nucleotides: TGTGCCAGCAGTGACTTGGGGGGGAGCGCCACAAATACTCAGTATTTT. Translated: CASSDLGGSATNTQYF.

V usage is TRBV6-5 and J usage is TRBJ2-1; 9 nucleotides align to TRBD2. The CDR3 has 14 residues. The germline CDR1 and CDR2 sequences are MNHEY and SVGAGI. The V gene end was trimmed by 6 bases and the J gene end by 6 bases; junction bases not matched to a gene: 6. The CDR3 protein is CASSLAGVGNEQFF. The CDR3 bases are TGTGCCAGCAGCTTAGCGGGAGTAGGCAATGAGCAGTTCTTC.

This clonotype came up a few times. This sequence joins TRBV6-1 and TRBJ2-3, with D perhaps being TRBD1 or TRBD2 (5 bases each). Trimming cost V 6 bases and J 9 bases, with 25 bases left between them. The CDR3 sequence is 16 residues long. Germline V gives CDR1 MNHNS, CDR2 SASEGT. The CDR3 DNA is TGTGCCAGCAGGGGATTTGGGGGAAGCTACAAAGAGACGCAGTATTTT. Its translation: CASRGFGGSYKETQYF.

V and J are TRBV12-3 or TRBV12-4 and TRBJ2-3; 8 nucleotides agree with TRBD1. The DNA end favors TRBJ2-1, so the J call may be wrong. The length of the CDR3 is 14 residues. DNA for the CDR3: TGTGCCAGCAGTTTAGACAGGGGGGTCGATACGCAGTTCTTC. This translates into CASSLDRGVDTQFF.

V gene TRBV6-5 combines with J gene TRBJ1-1; no clear D. CDR3 length equals 14 residues. V shed 4 bases and J shed 3 bases, with 12 bases lying between them. Germline V gene sequence: CDR1 MNHEY, CDR2 SVGAGI. The CDR3 sequence is CASSSGIRYTEAFF. In DNA form, the CDR3 reads TGTGCCAGCAGTTCGGGTATCAGGTACACTGAAGCTTTCTTT.

A few counts support this clonotype. The CDR3 DNA reads TGTGCCACCAACCCCCAGTTTAAGTTAGGCACAGATACGCAGTATTTT. It codes for CATNPQFKLGTDTQYF. This rearrangement joins TRBV6-1 to TRBJ2-3; D remains ambiguous. Trimming removed 10 bases from V and 1 base from J, with 21 bases in between. The CDR3 sequence is 16 residues long. Germline V gene lookup returns CDR1 MNHNS and CDR2 SASEGT.

The chain couples TRBV10-1 to TRBJ2-7; weak D call: TRBD1 (5 bases). The germline V gene encodes CDR1 WNHNN and CDR2 SYGVQD (reference sequence). Trimming left V 3 bases short and J 5 bases short, with 11 bases between. The CDR3 loop spans 13 amino acids. The CDR3 is CASSDGQGDEQYF. CDR3 DNA: TGCGCCAGCAGTGACGGGCAGGGCGACGAGCAGTACTTC.

V is TRBV7-8 and J is TRBJ2-1; 8 nucleotides match TRBD2. The J call may be mistaken, given a closer DNA end match to TRBJ2-5. This CDR3 has 14 residues. Germline V CDR1 and CDR2: SGHVS, FQNEAQ. The CDR3: CASSTSGRGETQYF. The CDR3, as DNA: TGTGCCAGCAGCACAAGCGGGAGAGGAGAGACCCAGTACTTC.